Detailed here is one TCR beta chain. No antigen is known for it. This sample stems from a study of Ad26.COV2.S vaccination and SARS-CoV-2 variants. Germline V gene sequence: CDR1 SGHVS, CDR2 FQNEAQ. Between the trimmed V and J ends, which lost 5 bases and 0 bases, there was a span of 7 bases. The CDR3 runs 14 residues. General study findings and limits: Possibly, TCR breadth and depth analyses underestimated total T cell responses. Spike-specific CD8+ and CD4+ T cell responses reportedly showed substantial breadth after vaccination. Vaccine and placebo recipients had comparable breadth of non-spike TCRs. Vaccine recipients posted higher spike-specific TCR breadth than their placebo counterparts.

Profiling relied on immunoSEQ multiplex PCR, and the TCRdb table lists in-frame clones only, not all of them. There are about 180,000 clones in the sample; approximately 88% occur only once, and around 6.3% lies in the top ten. The TCR comes from a human donor who had recovered from COVID-19. The chain couples TRBV7-8 to TRBJ1-4; D remains unclear. The sequencing here drew on peripheral blood, taken after recovery from COVID-19. CDR3 region: CASSLTATNEKLFF. CDR3 coding DNA: TGTGCCAGCAGCCTAACTGCAACTAATGAAAAACTGTTTTTT.